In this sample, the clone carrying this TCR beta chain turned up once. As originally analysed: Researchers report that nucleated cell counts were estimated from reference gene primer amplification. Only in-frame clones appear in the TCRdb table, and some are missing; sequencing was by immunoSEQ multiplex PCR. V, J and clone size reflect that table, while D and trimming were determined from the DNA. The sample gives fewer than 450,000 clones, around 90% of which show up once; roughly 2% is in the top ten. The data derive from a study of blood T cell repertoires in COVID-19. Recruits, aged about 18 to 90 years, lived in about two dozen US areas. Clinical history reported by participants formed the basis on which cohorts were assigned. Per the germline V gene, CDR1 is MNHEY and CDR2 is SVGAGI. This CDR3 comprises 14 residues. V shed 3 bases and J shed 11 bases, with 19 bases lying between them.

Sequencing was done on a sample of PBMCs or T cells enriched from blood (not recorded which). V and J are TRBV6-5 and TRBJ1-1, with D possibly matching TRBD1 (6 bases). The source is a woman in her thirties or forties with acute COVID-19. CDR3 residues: CASSYEGGRGRAFF. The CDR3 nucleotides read TGTGCCAGCAGTTATGAAGGGGGGAGGGGGAGGGCTTTCTTT.